The entry that follows covers one T cell receptor (beta chain) sequence. Produced via immunoSEQ multiplex PCR; TCRdb's table is partial and in-frame only. The sample carries around 120,000 clones, approximately 90% recorded once. The entry originates in a study of control samples from healthy donors and cancer patients. The CDR3 runs 16 residues. The germline CDR1 and CDR2 sequences are MNHNS and SASEGT. V shed 3 bases, J shed 1 base, and the junction held 6 bases outside the gene matches. The J gene is TRBJ2-1, the V gene TRBV6-1; 7 nucleotides align to TRBD1. The sequencing input was PBMCs. This sequence was found in a woman aged 45-65 years with colorectal cancer. CDR3 region: CASSETDRVSYNEQFF. The CDR3 coding sequence is TGTGCCAGCAGTGAGACCGACAGGGTATCCTACAATGAGCAGTTCTTC.